The next 7 T cell receptor beta chains were all read from a single sample in a study of blood T cell repertoires in COVID-19. The data were produced by immunoSEQ multiplex PCR, yet TCRdb's version contains in-frame clones alone and is incomplete. The sample lists about 94,000 clones, about 86% occurring once. The sequenced sample was peripheral blood. All receptors derive from a woman in her sixties or seventies in a cohort sampled during active or convalescent COVID-19.

The chain employs TRBV9 and TRBJ2-1, with D possibly matching TRBD1 (6 bases). Germline loops: CDR1 SGDLS, CDR2 YYNGEE. The ends were cut back, 4 bases at V and 5 bases at J, with 16 bases in the middle. The CDR3 spans 15 residues. CDR3 sequence: CASSPTGQPDNEQFF. CDR3 sequence (DNA): TGTGCCAGCAGCCCCACCGGACAGCCTGACAATGAGCAGTTCTTC.

The rearrangement links TRBV13 to TRBJ2-3; TRBD2 aligns across 8 bases. The CDR3 contains 15 residues. CDR1 is PRHDT and CDR2 is FYEKMQ in the germline V gene (reference sequence). V lost 5 bases, J lost 6 bases, and 10 bases stayed unmatched. CDR3 region: CASSGAQAGVDTQYF. DNA for the CDR3: TGTGCCAGCAGCGGGGCCCAAGCGGGGGTTGATACGCAGTATTTT.

The chain carries TRBV4-1 and TRBJ2-3; 8 positions agree with TRBD2. The CDR3 length is 14 residues. CDR1 MGHRA and CDR2 YSYEKL come from the germline V gene. V lost 2 bases to trimming and J lost 6 bases; unmatched junction nucleotides: 4. Written as DNA, the CDR3 is TGCGCCAGCAGCCAACGGGGGGGAGGGGATACGCAGTATTTT. Translated: CASSQRGGGDTQYF.

V is TRBV10-3 and J is TRBJ2-5, with TRBD2 matching 9 bases. V shed 3 bases and J 4 bases; nucleotides not matched to a gene: 12. The CDR3 has 17 amino acids. In germline, CDR1 is ENHRY, CDR2 SYGVKD. CDR3 protein: CAISDRGRTSAGETQYF. The CDR3, as DNA: TGTGCCATCAGTGACAGGGGTAGGACTAGCGCGGGAGAGACCCAGTACTTC.

V is TRBV3-1 (or the pseudogene TRBV3-2) and J is TRBJ2-2; 9 bases map to TRBD2. Germline V gene sequence: CDR1 LGHDT, CDR2 YNNKEL (reference sequence). The CDR3 has 15 amino acids. V shed 4 bases and J 9 bases; nucleotides not matched to a gene: 9. Written as DNA, the CDR3 is TGTGCCAGCAGCCCTGCTAGCGGGGTCGGCCGGGAGCTGTTTTTT. Protein: CASSPASGVGRELFF.

The gene calls are TRBV2 and TRBJ1-4; D not resolved. Germline V gene sequence: CDR1 SNHLY, CDR2 FYNNEI. This CDR3 is built from 14 residues. V shed 1 base and J shed 8 bases, with 11 bases lying between them. The CDR3 protein is CASSEGSRREKLFF. The CDR3, as DNA: TGTGCCAGCAGTGAAGGGAGTCGGAGGGAAAAACTGTTTTTT.

The CDR3 region has the DNA TGTGCCAGCAGCCGGGACAATAGCAATCAGCCCCAGCATTTT. Protein product: CASSRDNSNQPQHF. The V call is TRBV3-1 (or the pseudogene TRBV3-2), the J call TRBJ1-5; possibly TRBD1 for D (6 bases). The CDR3 covers 14 residues. V was pared by 4 bases and J by 0 bases, with 7 bases between. Germline lookup yields CDR1 LGHDT and CDR2 YNNKEL (reference sequence).